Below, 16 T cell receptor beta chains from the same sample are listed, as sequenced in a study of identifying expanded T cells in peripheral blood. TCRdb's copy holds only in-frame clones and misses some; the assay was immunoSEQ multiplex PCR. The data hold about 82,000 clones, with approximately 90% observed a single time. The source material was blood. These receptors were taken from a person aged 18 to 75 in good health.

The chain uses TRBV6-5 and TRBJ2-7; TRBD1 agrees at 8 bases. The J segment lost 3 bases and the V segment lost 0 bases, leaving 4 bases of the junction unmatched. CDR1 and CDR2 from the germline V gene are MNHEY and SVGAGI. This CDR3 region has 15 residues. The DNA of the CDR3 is TGTGCCAGCAGTTACTCGCCAGGGGGCCGCTACGAGCAGTACTTC. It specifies CASSYSPGGRYEQYF.

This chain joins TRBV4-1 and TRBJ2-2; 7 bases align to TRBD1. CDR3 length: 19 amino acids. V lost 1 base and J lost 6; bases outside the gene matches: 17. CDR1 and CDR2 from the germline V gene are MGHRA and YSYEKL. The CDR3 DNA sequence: TGCGCCAGCAGCCAAGTTCTCCGGCGACAGGGTGGTTTGGCCGGGGAGCTGTTTTTT. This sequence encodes CASSQVLRRQGGLAGELFF.

The CDR3 nucleotides are TGTGCCAGTAGTATGTTAACAGGGGGCGTCGGCTACACCTTC. Translating gives CASSMLTGGVGYTF. The chain has TRBV19 and TRBJ1-2, with 9 bases fitting TRBD1. V shed 3 bases and J 8 bases; nucleotides not matched to a gene: 7. The CDR3 loop spans 14 amino acids. Germline V gene lookup returns CDR1 LNHDA and CDR2 SQIVND (reference sequence). Full variable domain (remainder filled in from reference TRBV19 and TRBJ1-2): DGGITQSPKYLFRKEGQNVTLSCEQNLNHDAMYWYRQDPGQGLRLIYYSQIVNDFQKGDIAEGYSVSREKKESFPLTVTSAQKNPTAFYLCASSMLTGGVGYTFGSGTRLTVV.

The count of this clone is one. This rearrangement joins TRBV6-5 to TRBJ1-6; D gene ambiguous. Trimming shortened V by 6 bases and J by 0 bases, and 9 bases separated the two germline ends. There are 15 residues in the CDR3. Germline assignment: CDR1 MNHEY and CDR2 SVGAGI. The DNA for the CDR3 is TGTGCCAGCAGAGAAATCAGCTCCTATAATTCACCCCTCCACTTT. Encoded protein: CASREISSYNSPLHF.

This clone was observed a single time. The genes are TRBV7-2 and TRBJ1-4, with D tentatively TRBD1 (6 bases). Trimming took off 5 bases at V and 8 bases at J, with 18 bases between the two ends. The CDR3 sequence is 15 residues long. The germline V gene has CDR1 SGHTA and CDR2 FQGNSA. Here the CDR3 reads CASSLHGGLQEKLFF. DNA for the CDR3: TGTGCCAGCAGCCTCCACGGGGGGCTTCAGGAAAAACTGTTTTTT. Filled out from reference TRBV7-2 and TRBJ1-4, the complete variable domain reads GAGVSQSPSNKVTEKGKDVELRCDPISGHTALYWYRQSLGQGLEFLIYFQGNSAPDKSGLPSDRFSAERTGGSVSTLTIQRTQQEDSAVYLCASSLHGGLQEKLFFGSGTQLSVL.

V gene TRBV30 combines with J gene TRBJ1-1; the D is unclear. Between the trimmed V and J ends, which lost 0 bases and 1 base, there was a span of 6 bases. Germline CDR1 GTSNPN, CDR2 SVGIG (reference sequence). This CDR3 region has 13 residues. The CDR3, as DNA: TGTGCCTGGAGTGTCGGAGGGAACACTGAAGCTTTCTTT. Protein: CAWSVGGNTEAFF.

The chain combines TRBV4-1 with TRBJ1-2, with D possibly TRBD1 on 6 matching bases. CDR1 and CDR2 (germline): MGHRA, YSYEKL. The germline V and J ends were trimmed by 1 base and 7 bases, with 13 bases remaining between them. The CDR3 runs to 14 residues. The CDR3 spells CASSQAGERLGYTF. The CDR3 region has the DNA TGCGCCAGCAGCCAAGCAGGGGAGCGACTTGGCTACACCTTC.

The CDR3 here is CASRPQGPISYEQYF. CDR3 nucleotides: TGTGCCAGCAGACCCCAGGGCCCAATCTCCTACGAGCAGTACTTC. This rearrangement joins TRBV27 to TRBJ2-7; a weak D match, TRBD1 (5 bases). The germline V gene encodes CDR1 MNHEY and CDR2 SMNVEV (reference sequence). Trimming removed 6 bases from V and 0 bases from J, with 15 bases in between. This CDR3 region has 15 residues.

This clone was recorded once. CDR3 nucleotides: TGTGCCAGCAGCTTATTGTTGAACACCGGGGAGCTGTTTTTT. Amino acid sequence: CASSLLLNTGELFF. The chain combines TRBV11-1 with TRBJ2-2; the D is unclear. The V gene lost 2 bases and the J gene lost 1 base, with 5 bases spanning the gap. This CDR3 has 14 residues. Germline V CDR1 and CDR2: SGHAT, FQDESV (reference sequence).

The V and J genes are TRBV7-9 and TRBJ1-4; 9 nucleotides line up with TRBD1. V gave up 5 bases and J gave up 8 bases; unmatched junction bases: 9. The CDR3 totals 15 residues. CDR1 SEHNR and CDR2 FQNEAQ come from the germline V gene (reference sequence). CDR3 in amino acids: CASSPGQGFKEKLFF. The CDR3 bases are TGTGCCAGCAGCCCGGGACAGGGTTTCAAAGAAAAACTGTTTTTT. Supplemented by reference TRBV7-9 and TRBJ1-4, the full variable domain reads DTGVSQNPRHKITKRGQNVTFRCDPISEHNRLYWYRQTLGQGPEFLTYFQNEAQLEKSRLLSDRFSAERPKGSFSTLEIQRTEQGDSAMYLCASSPGQGFKEKLFFGSGTQLSVL.

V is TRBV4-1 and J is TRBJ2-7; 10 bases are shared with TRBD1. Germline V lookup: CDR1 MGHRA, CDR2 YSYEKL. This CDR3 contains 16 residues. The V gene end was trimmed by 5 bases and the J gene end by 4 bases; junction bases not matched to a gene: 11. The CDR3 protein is CASSKKSGTGEYEQYF. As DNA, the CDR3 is TGCGCCAGCAGCAAAAAGTCCGGGACAGGGGAATACGAGCAGTACTTC.

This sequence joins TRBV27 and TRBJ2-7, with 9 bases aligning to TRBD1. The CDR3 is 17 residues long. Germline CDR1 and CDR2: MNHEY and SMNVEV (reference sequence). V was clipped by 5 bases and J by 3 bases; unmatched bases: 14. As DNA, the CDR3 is TGTGCCAGCAGTCCAGACGGCCGGGACAGGGTGCTCTACGAGCAGTACTTC. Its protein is CASSPDGRDRVLYEQYF.

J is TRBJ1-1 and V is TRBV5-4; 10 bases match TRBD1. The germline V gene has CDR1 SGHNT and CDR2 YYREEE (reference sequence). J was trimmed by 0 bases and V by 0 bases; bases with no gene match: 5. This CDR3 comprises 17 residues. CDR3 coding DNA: TGTGCCAGCAGCTTGGGACAGGGGGCCGGCATGAACACTGAAGCTTTCTTT. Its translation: CASSLGQGAGMNTEAFF.

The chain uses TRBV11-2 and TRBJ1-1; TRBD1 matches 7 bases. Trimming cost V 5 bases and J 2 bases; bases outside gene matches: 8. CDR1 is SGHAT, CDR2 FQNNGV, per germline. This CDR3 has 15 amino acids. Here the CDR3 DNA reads TGTGCCAGCAGCGCTCGACAGGGCTTTAACACTGAAGCTTTCTTT. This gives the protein CASSARQGFNTEAFF.

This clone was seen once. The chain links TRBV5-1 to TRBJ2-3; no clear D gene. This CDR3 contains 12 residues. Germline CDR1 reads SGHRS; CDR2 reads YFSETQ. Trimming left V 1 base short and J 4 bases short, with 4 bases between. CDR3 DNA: TGCGCCAGCAGCTTGATTTCAGATACGCAGTATTTT. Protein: CASSLISDTQYF.

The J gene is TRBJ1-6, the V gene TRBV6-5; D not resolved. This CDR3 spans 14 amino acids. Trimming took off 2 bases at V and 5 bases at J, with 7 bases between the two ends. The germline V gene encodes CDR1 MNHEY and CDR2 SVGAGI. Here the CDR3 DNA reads TGTGCCAGCAGTTACGCCGGGAATAATTCACCCCTCCACTTT. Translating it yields CASSYAGNNSPLHF.